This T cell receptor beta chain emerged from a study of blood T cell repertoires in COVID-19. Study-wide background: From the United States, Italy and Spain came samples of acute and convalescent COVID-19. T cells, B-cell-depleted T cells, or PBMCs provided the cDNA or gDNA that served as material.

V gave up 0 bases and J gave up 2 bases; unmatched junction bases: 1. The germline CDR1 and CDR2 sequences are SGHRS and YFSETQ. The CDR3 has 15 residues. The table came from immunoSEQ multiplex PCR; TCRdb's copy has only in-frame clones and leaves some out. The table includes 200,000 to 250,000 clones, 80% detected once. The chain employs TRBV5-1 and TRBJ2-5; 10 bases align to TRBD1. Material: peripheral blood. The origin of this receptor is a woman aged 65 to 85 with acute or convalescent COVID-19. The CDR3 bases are TGCGCCAGCAGCTTGGTGGGACAGGGGCAAGAGACCCAGTACTTC. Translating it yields CASSLVGQGQETQYF.